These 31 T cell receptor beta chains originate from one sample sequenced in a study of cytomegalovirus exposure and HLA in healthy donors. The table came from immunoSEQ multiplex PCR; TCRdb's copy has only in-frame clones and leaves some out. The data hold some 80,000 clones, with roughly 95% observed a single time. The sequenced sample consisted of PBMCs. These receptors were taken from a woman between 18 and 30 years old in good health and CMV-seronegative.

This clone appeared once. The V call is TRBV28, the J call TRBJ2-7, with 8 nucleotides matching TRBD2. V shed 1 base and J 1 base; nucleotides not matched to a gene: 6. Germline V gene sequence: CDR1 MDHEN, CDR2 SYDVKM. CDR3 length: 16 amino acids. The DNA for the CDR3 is TGTGCCAGCAGTTTATTATCGGGAGGGGTATCCTACGAGCAGTACTTC. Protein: CASSLLSGGVSYEQYF.

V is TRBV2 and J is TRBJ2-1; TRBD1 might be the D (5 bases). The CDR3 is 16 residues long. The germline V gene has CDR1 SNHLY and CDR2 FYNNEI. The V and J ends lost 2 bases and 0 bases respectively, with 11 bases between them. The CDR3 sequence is CASSEKGMSSYNEQFF. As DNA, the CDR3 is TGTGCCAGCAGTGAAAAGGGGATGAGCTCCTACAATGAGCAGTTCTTC. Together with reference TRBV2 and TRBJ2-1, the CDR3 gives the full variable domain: EPEVTQTPSHQVTQMGQEVILRCVPISNHLYFYWYRQILGQKVEFLVSFYNNEISEKSEIFDDQFSVERPDGSNFTLKIRSTKLEDSAMYFCASSEKGMSSYNEQFFGPGTRLTVL.

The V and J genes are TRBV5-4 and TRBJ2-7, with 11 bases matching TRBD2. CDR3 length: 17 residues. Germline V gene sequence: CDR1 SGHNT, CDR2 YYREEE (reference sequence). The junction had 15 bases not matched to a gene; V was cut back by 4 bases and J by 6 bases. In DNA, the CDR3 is TGTGCCAGCAGCCCGGGAGGGACTAGCGGAGACCTCACCGAGCAGTACTTC. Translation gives CASSPGGTSGDLTEQYF.

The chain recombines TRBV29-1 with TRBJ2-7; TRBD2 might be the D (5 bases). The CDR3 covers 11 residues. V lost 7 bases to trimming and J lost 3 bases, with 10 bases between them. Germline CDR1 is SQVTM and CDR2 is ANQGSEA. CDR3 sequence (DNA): TGCAGCGCGGGGAACGGCTACGAGCAGTACTTC. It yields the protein CSAGNGYEQYF.

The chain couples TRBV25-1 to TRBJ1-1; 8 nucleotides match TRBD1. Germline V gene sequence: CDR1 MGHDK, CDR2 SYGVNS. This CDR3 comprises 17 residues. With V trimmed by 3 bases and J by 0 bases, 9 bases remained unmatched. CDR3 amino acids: CASSDQRTGWMNTEAFF. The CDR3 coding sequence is TGTGCCAGCAGTGACCAACGGACAGGGTGGATGAACACTGAAGCTTTCTTT. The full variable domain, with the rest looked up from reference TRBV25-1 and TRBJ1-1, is EADIYQTPRYLVIGTGKKITLECSQTMGHDKMYWYQQDPGMELHLIHYSYGVNSTEKGDLSSESTVSRIRTEHFPLTLESARPSHTSQYLCASSDQRTGWMNTEAFFGQGTRLTVV.

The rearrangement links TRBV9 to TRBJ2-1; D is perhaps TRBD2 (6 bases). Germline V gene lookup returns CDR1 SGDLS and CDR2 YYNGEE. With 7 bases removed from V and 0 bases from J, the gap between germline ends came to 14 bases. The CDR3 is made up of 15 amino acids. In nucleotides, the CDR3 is TGTGCCAGCTCCGGGAGCCCCACCTCCTACAATGAGCAGTTCTTC. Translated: CASSGSPTSYNEQFF.

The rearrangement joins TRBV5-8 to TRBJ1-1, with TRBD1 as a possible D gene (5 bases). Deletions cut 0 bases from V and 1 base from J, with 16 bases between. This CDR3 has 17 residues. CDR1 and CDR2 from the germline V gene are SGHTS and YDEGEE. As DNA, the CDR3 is TGTGCCAGCAGCTTGGGTTTCGCGGGGACCGCGAACACTGAAGCTTTCTTT. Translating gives CASSLGFAGTANTEAFF.

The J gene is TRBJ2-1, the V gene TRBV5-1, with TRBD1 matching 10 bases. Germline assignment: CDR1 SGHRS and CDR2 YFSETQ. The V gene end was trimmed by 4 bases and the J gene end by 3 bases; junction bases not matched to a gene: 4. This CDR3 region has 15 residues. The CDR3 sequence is CASSAGTGDYNEQFF. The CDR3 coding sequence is TGCGCCAGCAGCGCCGGGACAGGGGACTACAATGAGCAGTTCTTC.

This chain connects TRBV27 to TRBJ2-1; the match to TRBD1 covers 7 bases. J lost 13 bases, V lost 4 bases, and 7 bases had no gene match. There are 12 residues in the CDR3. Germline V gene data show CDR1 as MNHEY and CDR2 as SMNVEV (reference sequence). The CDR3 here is CASSSQQGPQFF. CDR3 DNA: TGTGCCAGCAGTTCACAACAGGGGCCACAGTTCTTC.

The DNA of the CDR3 is TGCGCCAGCAGCCAAGGAGTGGCGGGACTGCGCACAGATACGCAGTATTTT. Residues: CASSQGVAGLRTDTQYF. The gene calls are TRBV4-3 and TRBJ2-3; a weak D match, TRBD2 (6 bases). V lost 1 base and J 1 base, leaving 15 bases between the germline ends. CDR3 size: 17 residues. Germline V CDR1 and CDR2: LGHNA, YSLEER.

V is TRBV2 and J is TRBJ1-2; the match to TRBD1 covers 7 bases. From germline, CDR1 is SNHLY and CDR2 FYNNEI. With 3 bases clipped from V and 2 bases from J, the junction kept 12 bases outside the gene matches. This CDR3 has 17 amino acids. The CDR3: CASSEDVRGLQNYGYTF. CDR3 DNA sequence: TGTGCCAGCAGTGAGGATGTTAGGGGGCTCCAGAACTATGGCTACACCTTC. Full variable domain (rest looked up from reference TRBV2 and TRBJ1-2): EPEVTQTPSHQVTQMGQEVILRCVPISNHLYFYWYRQILGQKVEFLVSFYNNEISEKSEIFDDQFSVERPDGSNFTLKIRSTKLEDSAMYFCASSEDVRGLQNYGYTFGSGTRLTVV.

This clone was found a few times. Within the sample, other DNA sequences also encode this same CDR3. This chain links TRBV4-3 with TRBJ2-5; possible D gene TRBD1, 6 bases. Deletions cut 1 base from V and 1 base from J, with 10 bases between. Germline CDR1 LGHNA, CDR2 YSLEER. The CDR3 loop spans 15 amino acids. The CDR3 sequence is CASSQGGRGQETQYF. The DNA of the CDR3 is TGCGCCAGCAGCCAAGGGGGCAGGGGCCAAGAGACCCAGTACTTC.

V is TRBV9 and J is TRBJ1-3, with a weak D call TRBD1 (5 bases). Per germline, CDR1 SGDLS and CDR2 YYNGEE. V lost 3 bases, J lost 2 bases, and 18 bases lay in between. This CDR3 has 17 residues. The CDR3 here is CASSAGGGGAAGNTIYF. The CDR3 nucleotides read TGTGCCAGCAGCGCGGGGGGAGGAGGGGCAGCTGGAAACACCATATATTTT.

CDR3 in DNA: TGTGCCAGCAGACAGGCGGGGGGAGCCTACGAGCAGTACTTC. This codes for CASRQAGGAYEQYF. This chain links TRBV2 with TRBJ2-7, with TRBD2 matching over 8 bases. This CDR3 is built from 14 residues. The trim removed 6 bases at V and 2 bases at J, leaving 6 bases unmatched. The germline gives CDR1 SNHLY, CDR2 FYNNEI. Full variable domain (missing parts from reference TRBV2 and TRBJ2-7): EPEVTQTPSHQVTQMGQEVILRCVPISNHLYFYWYRQILGQKVEFLVSFYNNEISEKSEIFDDQFSVERPDGSNFTLKIRSTKLEDSAMYFCASRQAGGAYEQYFGPGTRLTVT.

Here the CDR3 reads CASSLLGGGAWNEQFF. CDR3 coding DNA: TGTGCCAGCAGCTTATTGGGCGGGGGGGCGTGGAATGAGCAGTTCTTC. The gene calls are TRBV7-9 and TRBJ2-1; TRBD2 agrees at 9 bases. Germline assignment: CDR1 SEHNR and CDR2 FQNEAQ (reference sequence). The CDR3 totals 16 residues. The J segment lost 7 bases and the V segment lost 2 bases, leaving 9 bases of the junction unmatched.

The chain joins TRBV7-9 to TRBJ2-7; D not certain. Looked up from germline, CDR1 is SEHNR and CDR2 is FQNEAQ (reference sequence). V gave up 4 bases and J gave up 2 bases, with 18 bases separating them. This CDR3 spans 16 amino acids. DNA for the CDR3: TGTGCCAGCAGCTCGTCAAAGACTCACCCTACCTACGAGCAGTACTTC. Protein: CASSSSKTHPTYEQYF.

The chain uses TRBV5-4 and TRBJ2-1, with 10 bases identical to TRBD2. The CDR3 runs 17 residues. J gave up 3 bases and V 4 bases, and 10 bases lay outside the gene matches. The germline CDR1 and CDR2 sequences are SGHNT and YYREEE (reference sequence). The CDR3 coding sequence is TGTGCCAGCAGCCCCCGGGAACTAGCGGGGATCTACAATGAGCAGTTCTTC. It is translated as CASSPRELAGIYNEQFF.

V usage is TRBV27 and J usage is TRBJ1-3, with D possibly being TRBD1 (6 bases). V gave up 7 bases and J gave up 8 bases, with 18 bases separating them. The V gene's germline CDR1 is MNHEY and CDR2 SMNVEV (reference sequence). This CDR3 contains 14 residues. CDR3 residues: CASKRTEAGDTIYF. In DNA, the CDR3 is TGTGCCAGCAAACGGACAGAGGCGGGTGACACCATATATTTT.

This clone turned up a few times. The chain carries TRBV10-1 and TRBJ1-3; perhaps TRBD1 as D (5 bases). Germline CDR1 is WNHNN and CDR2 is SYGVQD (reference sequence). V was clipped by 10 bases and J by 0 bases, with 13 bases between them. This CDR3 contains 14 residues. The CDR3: CANTRGGSGNTIYF. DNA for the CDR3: TGCGCCAACACCCGGGGGGGCTCTGGAAACACCATATATTTT.

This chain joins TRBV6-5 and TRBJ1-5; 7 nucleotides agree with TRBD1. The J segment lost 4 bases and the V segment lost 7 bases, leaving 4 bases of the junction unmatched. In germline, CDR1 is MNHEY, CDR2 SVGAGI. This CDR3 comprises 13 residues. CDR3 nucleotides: TGTGCCAGCACCCCAGGGGGGAATCAGCCCCAGCATTTT. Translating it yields CASTPGGNQPQHF.

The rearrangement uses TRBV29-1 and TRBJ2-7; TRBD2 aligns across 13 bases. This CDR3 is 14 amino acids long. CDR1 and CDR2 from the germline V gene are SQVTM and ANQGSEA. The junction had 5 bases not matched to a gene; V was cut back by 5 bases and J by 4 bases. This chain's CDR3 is CSVTGLAGVYEQYF. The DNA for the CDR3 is TGCAGCGTTACCGGACTAGCGGGAGTGTACGAGCAGTACTTC.

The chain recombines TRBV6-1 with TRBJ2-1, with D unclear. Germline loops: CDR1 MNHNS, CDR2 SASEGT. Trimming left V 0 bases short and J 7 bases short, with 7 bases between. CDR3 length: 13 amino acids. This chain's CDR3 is CASSEAYKNEQFF. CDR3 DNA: TGTGCCAGCAGTGAAGCGTATAAAAATGAGCAGTTCTTC.

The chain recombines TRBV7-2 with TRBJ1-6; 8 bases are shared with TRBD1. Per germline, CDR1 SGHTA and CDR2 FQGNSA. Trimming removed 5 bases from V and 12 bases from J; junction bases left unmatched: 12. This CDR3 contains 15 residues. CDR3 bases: TGTGCCAGCAGCGGTCGACAGGGGACCACACGACCCCTCCACTTT. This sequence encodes CASSGRQGTTRPLHF.

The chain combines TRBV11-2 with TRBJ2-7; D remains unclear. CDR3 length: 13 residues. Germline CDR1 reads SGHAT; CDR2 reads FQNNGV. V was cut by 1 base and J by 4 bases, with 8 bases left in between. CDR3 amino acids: CASSLGLLYEQYF. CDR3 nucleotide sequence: TGTGCCAGCAGCTTAGGACTGCTTTACGAGCAGTACTTC.

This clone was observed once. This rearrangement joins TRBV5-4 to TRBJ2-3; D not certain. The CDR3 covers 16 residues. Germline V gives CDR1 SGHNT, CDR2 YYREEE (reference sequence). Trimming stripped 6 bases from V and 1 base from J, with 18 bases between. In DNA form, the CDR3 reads TGTGCCAGCATCTCCCGTCCAGAGGCTGGCACAGATACGCAGTATTTT. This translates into CASISRPEAGTDTQYF.

In nucleotides, the CDR3 is TGCGCCAGCAGCTTGGGGGCGGGAACCGGGTATGGCTACACCTTC. This gives the protein CASSLGAGTGYGYTF. The chain couples TRBV5-1 to TRBJ1-2; D remains unclear. The CDR3 is made up of 15 amino acids. Per germline, CDR1 SGHRS and CDR2 YFSETQ. Trimming cost V 0 bases and J 5 bases, with 14 bases left between them.

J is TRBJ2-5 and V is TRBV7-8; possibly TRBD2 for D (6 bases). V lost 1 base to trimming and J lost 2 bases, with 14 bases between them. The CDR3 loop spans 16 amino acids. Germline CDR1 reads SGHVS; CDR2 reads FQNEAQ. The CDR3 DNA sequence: TGTGCCAGCAGCTTAGGCTCGGGACTCCGACAAGAGACCCAGTACTTC. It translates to CASSLGSGLRQETQYF.

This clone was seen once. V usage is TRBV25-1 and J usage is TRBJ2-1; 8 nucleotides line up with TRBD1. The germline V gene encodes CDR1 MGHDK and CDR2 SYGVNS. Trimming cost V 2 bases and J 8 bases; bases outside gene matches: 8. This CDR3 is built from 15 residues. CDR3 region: CASSEPRDRSDEQFF. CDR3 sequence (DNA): TGTGCCAGCAGTGAACCCCGGGACAGGAGCGATGAGCAGTTCTTC.

Here the CDR3 reads CASAGGYPFTDTQYF. DNA of the CDR3: TGTGCCAGCGCAGGGGGGTACCCTTTCACAGATACGCAGTATTTT. The genes are TRBV2 and TRBJ2-3, with D possibly matching TRBD1 (7 bases). The CDR3 sequence is 15 residues long. The germline V and J ends were trimmed by 8 bases and 2 bases, with 17 bases remaining between them. From germline, CDR1 is SNHLY and CDR2 FYNNEI. Complete variable domain (other parts from reference TRBV2 and TRBJ2-3): EPEVTQTPSHQVTQMGQEVILRCVPISNHLYFYWYRQILGQKVEFLVSFYNNEISEKSEIFDDQFSVERPDGSNFTLKIRSTKLEDSAMYFCASAGGYPFTDTQYFGPGTRLTVL.

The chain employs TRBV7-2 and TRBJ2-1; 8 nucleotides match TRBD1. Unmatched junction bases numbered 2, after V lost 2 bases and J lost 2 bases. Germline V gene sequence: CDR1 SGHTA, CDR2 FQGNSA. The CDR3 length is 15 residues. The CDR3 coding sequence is TGTGCCAGCAGCTTATCGACAGGGGCCTACAATGAGCAGTTCTTC. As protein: CASSLSTGAYNEQFF. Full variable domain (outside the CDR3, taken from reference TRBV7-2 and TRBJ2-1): GAGVSQSPSNKVTEKGKDVELRCDPISGHTALYWYRQSLGQGLEFLIYFQGNSAPDKSGLPSDRFSAERTGGSVSTLTIQRTQQEDSAVYLCASSLSTGAYNEQFFGPGTRLTVL.

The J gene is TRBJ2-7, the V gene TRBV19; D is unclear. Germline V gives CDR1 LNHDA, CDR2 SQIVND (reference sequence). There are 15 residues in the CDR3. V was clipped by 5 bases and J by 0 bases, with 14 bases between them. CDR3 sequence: CASSFQPGDSYEQYF. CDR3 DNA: TGTGCCAGTAGTTTTCAACCTGGAGACTCCTACGAGCAGTACTTC.